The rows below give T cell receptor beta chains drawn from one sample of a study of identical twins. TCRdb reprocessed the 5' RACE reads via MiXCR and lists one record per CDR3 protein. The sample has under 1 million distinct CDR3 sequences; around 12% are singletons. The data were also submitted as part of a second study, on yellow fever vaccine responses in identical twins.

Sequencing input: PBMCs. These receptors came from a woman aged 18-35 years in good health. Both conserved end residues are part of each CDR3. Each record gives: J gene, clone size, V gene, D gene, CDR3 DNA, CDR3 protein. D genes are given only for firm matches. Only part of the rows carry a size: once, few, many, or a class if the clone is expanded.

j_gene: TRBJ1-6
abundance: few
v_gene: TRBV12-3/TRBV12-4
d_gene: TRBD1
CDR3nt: TGTGCCAGCAGTTTACACAGGGGACGTTCACCCCTCCACTTT
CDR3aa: CASSLHRGRSPLHF

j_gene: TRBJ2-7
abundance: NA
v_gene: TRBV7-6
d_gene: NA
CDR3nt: TGTGCCAGCAGCCTAGAGGGTAAAGTGCAGTACTTC
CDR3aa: CASSLEGKVQYF

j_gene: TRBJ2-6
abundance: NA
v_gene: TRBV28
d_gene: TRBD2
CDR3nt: TGTGCCACTAAAAGAGGATATGGCGGGGGGGCATCAGGGGCCAACGTCCTGACTTTC
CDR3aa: CATKRGYGGGASGANVLTF

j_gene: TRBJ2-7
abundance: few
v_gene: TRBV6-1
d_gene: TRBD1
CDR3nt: TGTGCCAGCAGGCTGGGACAGGAGGCCTACGAGCAGTACTTC
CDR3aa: CASRLGQEAYEQYF

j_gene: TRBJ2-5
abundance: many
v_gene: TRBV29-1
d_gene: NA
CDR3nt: TGCAGCGTCCAAAACCGCCTGGCTGGGGAGACCCAGTACTTC
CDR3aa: CSVQNRLAGETQYF

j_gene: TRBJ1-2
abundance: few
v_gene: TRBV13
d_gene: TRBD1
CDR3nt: TGTGCCAGCAGCTCTGGACAGGGGCTGAACTATGGCTACACCTTC
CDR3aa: CASSSGQGLNYGYTF

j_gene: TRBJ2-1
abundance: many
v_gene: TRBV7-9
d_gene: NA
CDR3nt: TGTGCCAGCAGCAGGCCAACACCAGCCTCCTACAATGAGCAGTTCTTC
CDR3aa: CASSRPTPASYNEQFF

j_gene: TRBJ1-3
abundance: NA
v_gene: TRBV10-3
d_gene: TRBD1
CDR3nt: TGTGCCATCACCCAAACAGGGGCATCTTTCGGAAACACCATATATTTT
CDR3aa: CAITQTGASFGNTIYF

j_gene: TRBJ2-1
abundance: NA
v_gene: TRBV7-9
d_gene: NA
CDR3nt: TGTGCCAGCAGCTTCTTCTATGAGCAGTTCTTC
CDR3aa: CASSFFYEQFF

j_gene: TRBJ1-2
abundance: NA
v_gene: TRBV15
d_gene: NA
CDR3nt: TGTGCCACCAGCAGAGTCGGCAGGAACTATGGCTACACCTTC
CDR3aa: CATSRVGRNYGYTF

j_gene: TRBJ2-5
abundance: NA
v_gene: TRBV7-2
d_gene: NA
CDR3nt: TGTGCCAGCAGTCGTAACAGGGACGAGACCCAGTACTTC
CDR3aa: CASSRNRDETQYF

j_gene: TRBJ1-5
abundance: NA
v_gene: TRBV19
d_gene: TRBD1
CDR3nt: TGTGCCCCCACTCGAGGACAGGACAATCAGCCCCAGCATTTT
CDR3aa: CAPTRGQDNQPQHF

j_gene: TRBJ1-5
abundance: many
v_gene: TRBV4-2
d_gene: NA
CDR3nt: TGTGCCAGCAGCCGATACCTGGGGGTGAGCAATCAGCCCCAGCATTTT
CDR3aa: CASSRYLGVSNQPQHF

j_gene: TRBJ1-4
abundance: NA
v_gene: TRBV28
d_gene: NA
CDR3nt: TGTGCCAGCAGTTTTGGGTCGACAGCCGCAACTAATGAAAAACTGTTTTTT
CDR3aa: CASSFGSTAATNEKLFF

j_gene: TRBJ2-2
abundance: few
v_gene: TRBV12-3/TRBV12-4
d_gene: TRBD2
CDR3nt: TGTGCCAGCAGCGCCTGGCGGGGAGGGACCGGGGAGCTGTTTTTT
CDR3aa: CASSAWRGGTGELFF

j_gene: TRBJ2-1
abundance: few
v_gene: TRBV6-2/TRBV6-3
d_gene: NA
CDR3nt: TGTGCCAGCAGTACTTATCCGTACAATGAGCAGTTCTTC
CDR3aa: CASSTYPYNEQFF

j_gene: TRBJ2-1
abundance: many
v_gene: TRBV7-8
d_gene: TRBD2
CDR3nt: TGTGCCAGCAGCCAACGGCCTACTAGCGTGGATGAGCAGTTCTTC
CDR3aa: CASSQRPTSVDEQFF

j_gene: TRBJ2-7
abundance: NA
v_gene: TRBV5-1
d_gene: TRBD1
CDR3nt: TGCGCCAGCAGCCCCTGGACAGGGAGCCAGTACGAGCAGTACTTC
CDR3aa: CASSPWTGSQYEQYF

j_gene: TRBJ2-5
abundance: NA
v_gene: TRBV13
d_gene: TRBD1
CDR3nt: TGTGCCAGCAGCGACGCAGACAGGGAGAGAGTTGAGACCCAGTACTTC
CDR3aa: CASSDADRERVETQYF

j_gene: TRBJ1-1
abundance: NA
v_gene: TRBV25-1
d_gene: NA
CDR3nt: TGTGCCAGCAGTGAGCCAGGGCAAGGGGGGACTGAAGCTTTCTTT
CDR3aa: CASSEPGQGGTEAFF

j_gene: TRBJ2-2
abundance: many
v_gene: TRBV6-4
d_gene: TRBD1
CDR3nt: TGTGCCAGCAGCGGACAGGGGGCGAGCGGGGAGCTGTTTTTT
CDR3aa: CASSGQGASGELFF

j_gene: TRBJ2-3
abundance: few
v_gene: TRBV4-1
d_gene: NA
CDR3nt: TGCGCCAGCAGCCGGATAGCACGGGATACGCAGTATTTT
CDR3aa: CASSRIARDTQYF

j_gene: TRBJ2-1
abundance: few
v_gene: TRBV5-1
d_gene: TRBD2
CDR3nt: TGCGCCAGCAGCTTGGTTAGCGGGGTCTACAATGAGCAGTTCTTC
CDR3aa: CASSLVSGVYNEQFF

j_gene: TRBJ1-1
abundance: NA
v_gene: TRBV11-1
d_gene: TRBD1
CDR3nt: TGTGCCAGCAGCAATCCAGGAGGGACAGGGGGGTTGAGCACTGAAGCTTTCTTT
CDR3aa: CASSNPGGTGGLSTEAFF

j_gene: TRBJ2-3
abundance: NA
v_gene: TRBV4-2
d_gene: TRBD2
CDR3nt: TGTGCCAGCAGCCAAGACGAGGCGGGAGGCCCAGATACGCAGTATTTT
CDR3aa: CASSQDEAGGPDTQYF

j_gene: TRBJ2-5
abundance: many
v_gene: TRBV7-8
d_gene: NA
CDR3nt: TGTGCCAGCAGCCTAGGGACGAGGGAGACCCAGTACTTC
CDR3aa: CASSLGTRETQYF

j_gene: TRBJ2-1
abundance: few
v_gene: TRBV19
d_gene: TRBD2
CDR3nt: TGTGCCAGTAGTATTACCATAGGGACTATAACCTACAATGAGCAGTTCTTC
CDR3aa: CASSITIGTITYNEQFF

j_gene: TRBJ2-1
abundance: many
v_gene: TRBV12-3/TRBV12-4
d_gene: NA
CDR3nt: TGTGCCAGCAGTGTGGGGGGGCCCTACAATGAGCAGTTCTTC
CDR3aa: CASSVGGPYNEQFF

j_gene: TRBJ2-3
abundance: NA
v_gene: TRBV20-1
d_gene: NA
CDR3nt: TGCAGTGCTAGCCCACTTCCATCCGGGACAAAACGTAGCACAGATACGCAGTATTTT
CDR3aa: CSASPLPSGTKRSTDTQYF

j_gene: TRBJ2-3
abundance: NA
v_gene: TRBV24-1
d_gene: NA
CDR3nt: TGTGCCACCAGTGGCGGCGAGGAGGCAGATACGCAGTATTTT
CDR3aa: CATSGGEEADTQYF

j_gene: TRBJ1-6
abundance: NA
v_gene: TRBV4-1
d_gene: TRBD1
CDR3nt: TGCGCCAGCAGGGAAGACCCGGGACAGGGAACCTATAATTCACCCCTCCACTTT
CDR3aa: CASREDPGQGTYNSPLHF

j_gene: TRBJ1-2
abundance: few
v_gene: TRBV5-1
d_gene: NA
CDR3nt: TGCGCCAGCAGCTTTGGACAGAACACCTATGGCTACACCTTC
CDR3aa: CASSFGQNTYGYTF

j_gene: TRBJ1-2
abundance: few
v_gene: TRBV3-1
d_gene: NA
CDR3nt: TGTGCCAGCAGCCAAGATATCCCCTATGGCTACACCTTC
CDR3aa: CASSQDIPYGYTF

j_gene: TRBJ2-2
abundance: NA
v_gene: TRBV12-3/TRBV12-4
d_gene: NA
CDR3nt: TGTGCCAGCAGTTTTTGGGTAGCTACCAACACCGGGGAGCTGTTTTTT
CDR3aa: CASSFWVATNTGELFF

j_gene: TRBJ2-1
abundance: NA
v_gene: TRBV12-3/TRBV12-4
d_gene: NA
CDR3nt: TGTGCCAGCAAGGTTGGCGACTCCTACAATGAGCAGTTCTTC
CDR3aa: CASKVGDSYNEQFF

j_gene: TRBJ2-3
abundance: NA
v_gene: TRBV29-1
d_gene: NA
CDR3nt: TGCAGCGTTGAGGGGGGACGGATGACTAGCACAGATACGCAGTATTTT
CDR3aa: CSVEGGRMTSTDTQYF

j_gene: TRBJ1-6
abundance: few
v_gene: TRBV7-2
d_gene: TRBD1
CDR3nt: TGTGCCAGCAGCTTAGATCAGGGGGCCGGTTCACCCCTCCACTTT
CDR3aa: CASSLDQGAGSPLHF

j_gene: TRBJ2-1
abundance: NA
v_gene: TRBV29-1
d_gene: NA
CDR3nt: TGCAGCGGCTGGATACTAGGCTACAATGAGCAGTTCTTC
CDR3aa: CSGWILGYNEQFF

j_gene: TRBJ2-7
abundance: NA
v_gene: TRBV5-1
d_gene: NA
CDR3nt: TGCGCCAGCAGCTTGGGGGGCCATTCCTACGAGCAGTACTTC
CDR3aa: CASSLGGHSYEQYF

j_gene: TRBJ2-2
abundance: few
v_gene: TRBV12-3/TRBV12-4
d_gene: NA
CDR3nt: TGTGCCAGCAGTTTCGTTGGAACTAGCAGCTCCGGGGAGCTGTTTTTT
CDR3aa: CASSFVGTSSSGELFF

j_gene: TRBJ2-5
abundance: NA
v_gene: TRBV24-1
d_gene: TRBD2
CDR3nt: TGTGCCACCAGTGATTTGTCGCCAGCGGGACAAGAGACCCAGTACTTC
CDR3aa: CATSDLSPAGQETQYF

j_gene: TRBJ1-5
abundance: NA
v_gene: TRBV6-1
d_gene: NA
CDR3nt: TGTGCCAGCAGCCCCAGGATGGACACCAATCAGCCCCAGCATTTT
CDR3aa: CASSPRMDTNQPQHF

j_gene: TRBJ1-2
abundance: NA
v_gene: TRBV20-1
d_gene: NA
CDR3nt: TGCAGTGCTAGAGTCGGGAGTGGGTATGGCTACACCTTC
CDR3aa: CSARVGSGYGYTF

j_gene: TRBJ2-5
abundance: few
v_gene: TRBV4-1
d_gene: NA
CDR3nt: TGCGCCAGCAGCCAAGAGGGCCCCCTGGCTGCGGAGACCCAGTACTTC
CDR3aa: CASSQEGPLAAETQYF

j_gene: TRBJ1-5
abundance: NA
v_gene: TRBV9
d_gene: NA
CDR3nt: TGTGCCAGCAGCCCCCACATGGCCCCCAATCAGCCCCAGCATTTT
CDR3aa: CASSPHMAPNQPQHF

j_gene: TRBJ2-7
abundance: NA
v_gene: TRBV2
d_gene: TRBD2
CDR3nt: TGTGCCAGCGAACCGGGACTAGCCTCCTACGAGCAGTACTTC
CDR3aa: CASEPGLASYEQYF

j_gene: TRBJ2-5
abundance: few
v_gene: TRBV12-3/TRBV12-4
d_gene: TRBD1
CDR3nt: TGTGCCAGCAGCTTACAGGGGGCTAGGGGGGAGACCCAGTACTTC
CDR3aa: CASSLQGARGETQYF

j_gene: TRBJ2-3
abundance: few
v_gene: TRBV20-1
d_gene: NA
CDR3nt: TGCAGTGCTAGAGAGGCCGGACTGACAGATACGCAGTATTTT
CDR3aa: CSAREAGLTDTQYF

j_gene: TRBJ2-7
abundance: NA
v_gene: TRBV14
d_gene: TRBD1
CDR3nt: TGTGCCAGCAGCCAGGACAGGGGAGTTCACGAGCAGTACTTC
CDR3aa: CASSQDRGVHEQYF

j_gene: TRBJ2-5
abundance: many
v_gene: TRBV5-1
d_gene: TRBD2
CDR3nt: TGCGCCAGCAGCTTGGAAGGACTAGCTGTTGGGACCCAGTACTTC
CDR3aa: CASSLEGLAVGTQYF

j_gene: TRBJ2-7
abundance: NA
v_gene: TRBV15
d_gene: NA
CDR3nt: TGTGCCACCAGCCCCCGAGGGACGCGCTCCTACGAGCAGTACTTC
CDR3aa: CATSPRGTRSYEQYF

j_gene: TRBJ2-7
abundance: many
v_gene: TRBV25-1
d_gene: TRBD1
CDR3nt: TGTGCCAGCAGTGACCCCGGGACAGGGGGGGCCTACGAGCAGTACTTC
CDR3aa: CASSDPGTGGAYEQYF

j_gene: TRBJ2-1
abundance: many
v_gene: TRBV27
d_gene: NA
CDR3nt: TGTGCCAGCAGTTTGATAGGGAACCGCGCCTACAATGAGCAGTTCTTC
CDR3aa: CASSLIGNRAYNEQFF

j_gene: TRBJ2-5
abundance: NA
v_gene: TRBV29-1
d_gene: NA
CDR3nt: TGCAGCGTTGTTCGCGGGGCCTTCCAAGAGACCCAGTACTTC
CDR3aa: CSVVRGAFQETQYF

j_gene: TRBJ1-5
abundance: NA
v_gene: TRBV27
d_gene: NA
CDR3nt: TGTGCCAGCAGTAAGCGGCAGGGGTTGCCCCAGCATTTT
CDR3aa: CASSKRQGLPQHF

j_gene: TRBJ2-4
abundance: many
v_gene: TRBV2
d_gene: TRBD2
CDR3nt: TGTGCCACCGCCAGACTAGCCATAAACATTCAGTACTTC
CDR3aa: CATARLAINIQYF